What follows are 10 T cell receptor beta chains derived from one specimen sequenced in a study of blood T cells in healthy people across ages. Combining a sample-barcoded 5' primer with a J-beta primer mix, a second PCR ran for 7 to 11 cycles. TCRdb analysed the 5' RACE reads with MiXCR anew, one entry per CDR3 protein. Of under 2,000,000 distinct CDR3 sequences listed, less than 50% are singletons. Sequenced input: blood. The source of these receptors is a woman in her thirties or forties in good health.

The sample holds a few counts of this clonotype. This chain uses TRBV20-1 with TRBJ2-5, with TRBD2 as a possible D gene (7 bases). V lost 6 bases and J lost 2, with 19 bases in between. This CDR3 has 15 amino acids. Germline CDR1 DFQATT, CDR2 SNEGSKA (reference sequence). CDR3 DNA: TGCAGTGCACCCGGGAAGGGGGAGGGGCAAGAGACCCAGTACTTC. Translation: CSAPGKGEGQETQYF.

The chain couples TRBV10-3 to TRBJ2-3; tentatively, D is TRBD2 (6 bases). Germline-derived CDR1 and CDR2 are ENHRY and SYGVKD. V gave up 6 bases and J gave up 2 bases, with 18 bases separating them. The CDR3 is made up of 16 amino acids. CDR3 protein: CAISGTAIFYTDTQYF. The DNA for the CDR3 is TGTGCCATCAGCGGGACTGCGATTTTCTACACAGATACGCAGTATTTT.

This clonotype was seen a few times. The J gene is TRBJ1-2, the V gene TRBV20-1; D remains unclear. Deletions cut 5 bases from V and 3 bases from J, with 13 bases between. This CDR3 comprises 13 residues. Germline-derived CDR1 and CDR2 are DFQATT and SNEGSKA (reference sequence). CDR3 residues: CSAALDGHYGYTF. CDR3 DNA: TGCAGTGCTGCTCTGGACGGCCACTATGGCTACACCTTC.

Points on this clonotype: The junction does not match germline at one end; this may be a read error. The gene calls are TRBV6-2 or TRBV6-3 and TRBJ2-1, with D possibly being TRBD2 (5 bases). The tail of the sequence fits TRBJ2-7 better, so the J call may be wrong. Germline-derived CDR1 and CDR2 are MNHEY and SVGEGT. The CDR3 totals 13 residues. The CDR3 bases are TGTGCCATCAGTTACGGGAAAACCTACGAGCAGTACTTC. It translates to CAISYGKTYEQYF.

J is TRBJ2-7 and V is TRBV20-1; 7 bases are shared with TRBD2. V was pared by 6 bases and J by 2 bases, with 10 bases of the junction left unmatched. Germline lookup yields CDR1 DFQATT and CDR2 SNEGSKA (reference sequence). This CDR3 has 14 amino acids. This chain's CDR3 is CSAASGASAYEQYF. The CDR3, as DNA: TGCAGTGCAGCTAGCGGAGCTTCGGCCTACGAGCAGTACTTC.

This clonotype was found a few times. The V and J genes are TRBV6-5 and TRBJ1-2; TRBD1 matches at 9 bases. The CDR3 loop spans 14 amino acids. Unmatched junction bases numbered 6, after V lost 5 bases and J lost 5 bases. CDR1 MNHEY and CDR2 SVGAGI come from the germline V gene. DNA of the CDR3: TGTGCCAGCAGTCCCGGGACAGGGAGATATGGCTACACCTTC. Protein product: CASSPGTGRYGYTF.

There are a few counts of this clonotype. V gene TRBV4-1 combines with J gene TRBJ2-5; perhaps TRBD2 as D (6 bases). Deletions cut 4 bases from V and 3 bases from J, with 12 bases between. The CDR3 totals 14 residues. The germline V gene encodes CDR1 MGHRA and CDR2 YSYEKL. CDR3 region: CASSPGLPEETQYF. The CDR3 DNA is TGCGCCAGCAGCCCGGGACTCCCAGAAGAGACCCAGTACTTC.

The table lists this clonotype with a count of one. This chain uses TRBV10-1 with TRBJ2-4, with 9 bases lining up with TRBD1. TRBJ2-7 explains the end of the DNA better; the J call may be wrong. CDR3 size: 15 residues. Germline assignment: CDR1 WNHNN and CDR2 SYGVQD (reference sequence). Here the CDR3 reads CASSDPIRTGVEQYF. The CDR3 DNA reads as TGCGCCAGCAGTGATCCAATCCGGACAGGGGTCGAGCAGTACTTC.

The genes are TRBV5-1 and TRBJ1-5; D is perhaps TRBD1 (6 bases). The germline V and J ends were trimmed by 7 bases and 4 bases, with 12 bases remaining between them. CDR1 is SGHRS and CDR2 is YFSETQ in the germline V gene. CDR3 length equals 13 residues. CDR3 region: CASGSGQNQPQHF. As DNA, the CDR3 is TGCGCCAGCGGCTCAGGACAGAATCAGCCCCAGCATTTT.

The chain recombines TRBV4-3 with TRBJ2-5, with D maybe TRBD1 (5 bases). Between the trimmed V and J ends, which lost 0 bases and 3 bases, there was a span of 14 bases. This CDR3 has 16 residues. Germline CDR1 and CDR2: LGHNA and YSLEER. The DNA for the CDR3 is TGCGCCAGCAGCCAAGATACAGGCATGGGAAAAGAGACCCAGTACTTC. It encodes CASSQDTGMGKETQYF.